The 12 T cell receptor beta chains listed next were all sequenced from one sample in a study of OX40 agonist ivuxolimab in advanced cancers. Assay used: immunoSEQ multiplex PCR; TCRdb lists only in-frame clones, some missing. The sample has approximately 58,000 clones; 80% to 90% are singletons. Sequencing was performed on CD4+ or CD8+ T cells sorted from blood, taken in a trial of the OX40 agonist ivuxolimab. These receptors were obtained from an adult with an advanced solid tumor such as melanoma, head and neck, liver or kidney cancer.

This sequence joins TRBV7-9 and TRBJ1-2; D might be TRBD1 (5 bases). The CDR3 has 15 residues. Germline CDR1 is SEHNR and CDR2 is FQNEAQ (reference sequence). With 5 bases removed from V and 8 bases from J, the gap between germline ends came to 21 bases. The CDR3 here is CASSGGILPHGGYTF. The DNA of the CDR3 is TGTGCCAGCAGCGGGGGGATCCTCCCCCACGGGGGCTACACCTTC.

Concerning this clone itself: This sample also contains other DNA sequences that code for the same CDR3. This chain uses TRBV2 with TRBJ2-2; D gene uncertain. Germline V lookup: CDR1 SNHLY, CDR2 FYNNEI. V dropped 6 bases and J dropped 4 bases, with 9 bases sitting between them. The CDR3 has 13 residues. The CDR3 spells CASSGVSTGELFF. The CDR3, as DNA: TGTGCCAGCAGCGGTGTGAGCACCGGGGAGCTGTTTTTT.

This chain uses TRBV28 with TRBJ2-4; possibly TRBD1 for D (5 bases). CDR1 and CDR2 (germline): MDHEN, SYDVKM. This CDR3 is 12 amino acids long. The ends were cut back, 6 bases at V and 4 bases at J, with 7 bases in the middle. The CDR3 loop reads CASRDIKNIQYF. The CDR3, as DNA: TGTGCCAGCAGGGACATAAAAAACATTCAGTACTTC.

On this clone itself: Germline is not matched at one junction end, which may reflect a read error. V gene TRBV18 combines with J gene TRBJ1-2; D ambiguous. The length of the CDR3 is 15 residues. From germline, CDR1 is KGHSH and CDR2 LQKENI. Here the CDR3 reads CASSPREATNYGYTF. DNA of the CDR3: TGTGCCAGCTCCCCACGGGAGGCCACTAACTATGGCTACACCTTC.

This clone was observed a single time. The CDR3 is CASSKQGVNTEAFF. The CDR3 bases are TGCGCCAGCAGCAAACAGGGGGTGAACACTGAAGCTTTCTTT. This chain joins TRBV5-1 and TRBJ1-1; 8 bases align to TRBD1. The CDR3 contains 14 residues. Germline CDR1 and CDR2: SGHRS and YFSETQ. V dropped 4 bases and J dropped 0; count of bases not matched to a gene: 2. Full variable domain (rest looked up from reference TRBV5-1 and TRBJ1-1): KAGVTQTPRYLIKTRGQQVTLSCSPISGHRSVSWYQQTPGQGLQFLFEYFSETQRNKGNFPGRFSGRQFSNSRSEMNVSTLELGDSALYLCASSKQGVNTEAFFGQGTRLTVV.

The CDR3 DNA follows: TGTGCCAGCAGTGGGACGGTACAAGAGACCCAGTACTTC. Its protein product is CASSGTVQETQYF. The chain joins TRBV2 to TRBJ2-5; D gene unclear. The CDR3 runs to 13 residues. The germline V and J ends were trimmed by 4 bases and 2 bases, with 8 bases remaining between them. Germline CDR1 is SNHLY and CDR2 is FYNNEI. The variable domain in full, completed from reference TRBV2 and TRBJ2-5, reads EPEVTQTPSHQVTQMGQEVILRCVPISNHLYFYWYRQILGQKVEFLVSFYNNEISEKSEIFDDQFSVERPDGSNFTLKIRSTKLEDSAMYFCASSGTVQETQYFGPGTRLLVL.

The rearrangement uses TRBV7-2 and TRBJ1-2, with D hard to call. This CDR3 has 15 residues. Trimming took 0 bases from V and 5 from J, leaving 13 bases between them. The germline V gene encodes CDR1 SGHTA and CDR2 FQGNSA. This CDR3 reads CASSLAAVTAYGYTF. Written as DNA, the CDR3 is TGTGCCAGCAGCTTAGCGGCAGTAACAGCTTATGGCTACACCTTC.

The rearrangement links TRBV10-2 to TRBJ1-4; D gene ambiguous. Germline loops: CDR1 WSHSY, CDR2 SAAADI. This CDR3 contains 13 residues. Trimming stripped 6 bases from V and 6 bases from J, with 11 bases between. The CDR3 region is CASSYQDYEKLFF. The CDR3, as DNA: TGCGCCAGCAGCTACCAGGACTATGAAAAACTGTTTTTT.

The V call is TRBV2, the J call TRBJ1-2, with D uncertain. Between the trimmed V and J ends, which lost 8 bases and 4 bases, there was a span of 17 bases. The CDR3 runs to 14 residues. CDR1 and CDR2 (germline): SNHLY, FYNNEI. In nucleotides, the CDR3 is TGTGCCAGCTCTACCAGTGCTGCTAGCTATGGCTACACCTTC. This encodes CASSTSAASYGYTF.

The chain carries TRBV2 and TRBJ2-7; D gene ambiguous. The CDR3 covers 14 residues. V dropped 7 bases and J dropped 0 bases, with 13 bases sitting between them. CDR1 and CDR2 from the germline V gene are SNHLY and FYNNEI. CDR3 protein: CASTPDRSSYEQYF. For the CDR3, the DNA is TGTGCCAGCACTCCAGACCGGAGCTCCTACGAGCAGTACTTC.

This clone showed up just a few times. This chain joins TRBV30 and TRBJ2-2; D unresolved. V lost 0 bases, J lost 2 bases, and 7 bases lay in between. The germline gives CDR1 GTSNPN, CDR2 SVGIG (reference sequence). This CDR3 spans 14 amino acids. CDR3 protein: CAWSVPPNTGELFF. The CDR3 bases are TGTGCCTGGAGTGTACCCCCTAACACCGGGGAGCTGTTTTTT.

This clone showed up just a few times. The chain uses TRBV7-2 and TRBJ2-1, with D perhaps matching TRBD2 (5 bases). V was trimmed by 0 bases and J by 8 bases, leaving 14 bases between them. CDR1 is SGHTA, CDR2 FQGNSA, per germline. This CDR3 is built from 15 residues. The CDR3 loop is CASSLAGSRGDEQFF. DNA of the CDR3: TGTGCCAGCAGCTTAGCGGGAAGTCGGGGAGATGAGCAGTTCTTC. Drawing the rest from reference TRBV7-2 and TRBJ2-1, the complete variable domain is GAGVSQSPSNKVTEKGKDVELRCDPISGHTALYWYRQSLGQGLEFLIYFQGNSAPDKSGLPSDRFSAERTGGSVSTLTIQRTQQEDSAVYLCASSLAGSRGDEQFFGPGTRLTVL.